These 22 T cell receptor beta chains were sequenced from one sample in a study of cytomegalovirus exposure and HLA in healthy donors. Generated by immunoSEQ multiplex PCR, the TCRdb table keeps only in-frame clones and is missing some. The repertoire holds 100,000 to 150,000 clones, with about 91% as singletons. Input material: PBMCs. These receptors came from a man between 18 and 29 years old in good health and CMV-seronegative.

J is TRBJ1-4 and V is TRBV7-8, with a tentative D call TRBD1 (6 bases). The V gene's germline CDR1 is SGHVS and CDR2 FQNEAQ. Between the trimmed V and J ends, which lost 8 bases and 8 bases, there was a span of 15 bases. The CDR3 covers 13 residues. CDR3 nucleotides: TGTGCCAGCTCCCGAGACAGGAACGAAAAACTGTTTTTT. Its protein is CASSRDRNEKLFF.

As DNA, the CDR3 is TGTGCCAGCAGCAGAGGACAGGGGACCACCCTCCACTTT. It codes for CASSRGQGTTLHF. The chain carries TRBV5-4 and TRBJ1-6; TRBD1 matches 9 bases. The CDR3 consists of 13 residues. Germline CDR1 and CDR2: SGHNT and YYREEE (reference sequence). The V and J ends lost 4 bases and 14 bases, in that order; junction bases with no gene match: 7. The variable domain in full, with the rest retrieved from reference TRBV5-4 and TRBJ1-6, is ETGVTQSPTHLIKTRGQQVTLRCSSQSGHNTVSWYQQALGQGPQFIFQYYREEENGRGNFPPRFSGLQFPNYSSELNVNALELDDSALYLCASSRGQGTTLHFGNGTRLTVT.

This rearrangement joins TRBV28 to TRBJ1-6; D gene ambiguous. There are 14 residues in the CDR3. Germline V lookup: CDR1 MDHEN, CDR2 SYDVKM. With 3 bases removed from V and 0 bases from J, the gap between germline ends came to 3 bases. CDR3 sequence reads: CASSFSSYNSPLHF. In DNA, the CDR3 is TGTGCCAGCAGTTTCAGCTCCTATAATTCACCCCTCCACTTT.

The V and J genes are TRBV18 and TRBJ1-4; no clear D. Germline V CDR1 and CDR2: KGHSH, LQKENI. Between the trimmed V and J ends, which lost 6 bases and 7 bases, there was a span of 18 bases. This CDR3 has 15 amino acids. In DNA, the CDR3 is TGTGCCAGCTCTCTTACGACTATAGAAGGTGAAAAACTGTTTTTT. Its translation: CASSLTTIEGEKLFF.

The J gene is TRBJ2-7, the V gene TRBV7-6; 7 nucleotides agree with TRBD1. CDR3 length: 15 residues. The ends lost 5 bases at V and 2 bases at J; junction bases unmatched: 9. Germline loops: CDR1 SGHVS, CDR2 FNYEAQ. CDR3 bases: TGTGCCAGCAGCCCCGGGACAGCAAAAACCTACGAGCAGTACTTC. Amino acids: CASSPGTAKTYEQYF.

This chain joins TRBV5-8 and TRBJ1-2, with 11 bases identical to TRBD1. The CDR3 extends over 16 amino acids. The V gene's germline CDR1 is SGHTS and CDR2 YDEGEE. The V and J ends lost 3 bases and 7 bases, in that order; junction bases with no gene match: 11. CDR3: CASSSIIGQGASGYTF. CDR3 DNA: TGTGCCAGCAGCTCGATTATCGGACAGGGGGCTAGTGGCTACACCTTC.

The chain uses TRBV10-3 and TRBJ1-2, with a possible D match to TRBD1 (6 bases). This CDR3 contains 14 residues. Trimming left V 6 bases short and J 8 bases short, with 19 bases between. The germline V gene encodes CDR1 ENHRY and CDR2 SYGVKD. The CDR3 here is CAISPPGDARGYTF. The CDR3 DNA reads TGTGCCATCAGCCCCCCAGGGGATGCTCGCGGCTACACCTTC.

This chain uses TRBV28 with TRBJ2-7, with D perhaps matching TRBD1 (7 bases). Germline V lookup: CDR1 MDHEN, CDR2 SYDVKM. Trimming cost V 5 bases and J 3 bases, with 11 bases left between them. The CDR3 is 13 amino acids. The CDR3 nucleotides are TGTGCCAGCAGTGGGCGGGACAGCTACGAGCAGTACTTC. Translated: CASSGRDSYEQYF.

The J gene is TRBJ2-5, the V gene TRBV29-1; 7 positions agree with TRBD1. This CDR3 comprises 14 residues. The V gene end was trimmed by 5 bases and the J gene end by 0 bases; junction bases not matched to a gene: 6. CDR1 SQVTM and CDR2 ANQGSEA come from the germline V gene. CDR3 in amino acids: CSVPGQVHQETQYF. CDR3 sequence (DNA): TGCAGCGTTCCAGGACAGGTCCACCAAGAGACCCAGTACTTC. Together with reference TRBV29-1 and TRBJ2-5, the CDR3 gives the full variable domain: SAVISQKPSRDICQRGTSLTIQCQVDSQVTMMFWYRQQPGQSLTLIATANQGSEATYESGFVIDKFPISRPNLTFSTLTVSNMSPEDSSIYLCSVPGQVHQETQYFGPGTRLLVL.

This clone was recorded only once. The J gene is TRBJ1-1, the V gene TRBV29-1; 7 nucleotides line up with TRBD1. Trimming cost V 0 bases and J 3 bases; bases outside gene matches: 1. CDR1 and CDR2 from the germline V gene are SQVTM and ANQGSEA. The CDR3 extends over 13 amino acids. CDR3 amino acids: CSVEDTGDTEAFF. CDR3 DNA sequence: TGCAGCGTTGAAGATACAGGGGACACTGAAGCTTTCTTT.

The rearrangement uses TRBV29-1 and TRBJ1-4, with a weak D call TRBD1 (6 bases). Germline V gene lookup returns CDR1 SQVTM and CDR2 ANQGSEA. The CDR3 has 13 amino acids. V lost 4 bases and J lost 7, with 13 bases in between. The CDR3 DNA reads TGCAGCGTTGTAAGGGGGATCGGTGAAAAACTGTTTTTT. It is translated as CSVVRGIGEKLFF.

This chain joins TRBV6-6 and TRBJ2-1; 11 bases match TRBD1. Germline V gene sequence: CDR1 MNHNY, CDR2 SVGAGI (reference sequence). The CDR3 is 16 amino acids. V gave up 2 bases and J gave up 7 bases; unmatched junction bases: 7. CDR3 nucleotides: TGTGCCAGCAGTTACCCTCTGGGACAGGGGGTTAATGAGCAGTTCTTC. Translating it yields CASSYPLGQGVNEQFF.

The V and J genes are TRBV6-5 and TRBJ2-3, with TRBD2 as a possible D gene (7 bases). Trimming cost V 0 bases and J 6 bases, with 10 bases left between them. In germline, CDR1 is MNHEY, CDR2 SVGAGI. CDR3 size: 14 residues. CDR3 in amino acids: CASSYSGGRDTQYF. CDR3 bases: TGTGCCAGCAGTTACTCCGGGGGGCGGGATACGCAGTATTTT.

The gene calls are TRBV28 and TRBJ2-7, with 8 bases identical to TRBD1. This CDR3 has 13 residues. CDR1 is MDHEN and CDR2 is SYDVKM in the germline V gene. The ends lost 7 bases at V and 7 bases at J; junction bases unmatched: 9. For the CDR3, the DNA is TGTGCCAGCACCTTTGGACAGGGCTTAGAGCAGTACTTC. It codes for CASTFGQGLEQYF. The full variable domain, with the rest looked up from reference TRBV28 and TRBJ2-7, is DVKVTQSSRYLVKRTGEKVFLECVQDMDHENMFWYRQDPGLGLRLIYFSYDVKMKEKGDIPEGYSVSREKKERFSLILESASTNQTSMYLCASTFGQGLEQYFGPGTRLTVT.

The CDR3 is CASSQDPFRTAGNTIYF. The CDR3 nucleotides read TGCGCCAGCAGCCAAGATCCTTTCCGGACAGCTGGAAACACCATATATTTT. This sequence joins TRBV4-3 and TRBJ1-3, with D perhaps matching TRBD1 (6 bases). Germline CDR1 and CDR2: LGHNA and YSLEER. The CDR3 totals 17 residues. Trimming took off 0 bases at V and 2 bases at J, with 14 bases between the two ends.

V gene TRBV5-1 combines with J gene TRBJ2-7; D possibly corresponds to TRBD1 (6 bases). V gave up 2 bases and J gave up 3 bases, with 12 bases separating them. The CDR3 sequence is 14 residues long. The germline V gene has CDR1 SGHRS and CDR2 YFSETQ. The CDR3 DNA reads as TGCGCCAGCAGCTTCGGGACACCGAACTACGAGCAGTACTTC. Translated: CASSFGTPNYEQYF. Full variable domain (missing parts from reference TRBV5-1 and TRBJ2-7): KAGVTQTPRYLIKTRGQQVTLSCSPISGHRSVSWYQQTPGQGLQFLFEYFSETQRNKGNFPGRFSGRQFSNSRSEMNVSTLELGDSALYLCASSFGTPNYEQYFGPGTRLTVT.

V and J are TRBV19 and TRBJ2-1; D is perhaps TRBD2 (6 bases). The CDR3 has 15 residues. Trimming stripped 5 bases from V and 2 bases from J, with 13 bases between. Per germline, CDR1 LNHDA and CDR2 SQIVND (reference sequence). The CDR3 protein is CASSFRGGTYNEQFF. In DNA form, the CDR3 reads TGTGCCAGTAGTTTCCGTGGGGGGACCTACAATGAGCAGTTCTTC.

V gene TRBV18 combines with J gene TRBJ2-2, with 10 bases identical to TRBD2. The length of the CDR3 is 17 residues. Unmatched junction bases numbered 8, after V lost 3 bases and J lost 4 bases. Germline-derived CDR1 and CDR2 are KGHSH and LQKENI. The CDR3 here is CASSPKSGGAGTGELFF. The DNA of the CDR3 is TGTGCCAGCTCACCTAAGAGCGGGGGGGCCGGCACCGGGGAGCTGTTTTTT.

This sequence joins TRBV2 and TRBJ1-1; 8 positions agree with TRBD1. Looked up from germline, CDR1 is SNHLY and CDR2 is FYNNEI. This CDR3 region has 14 residues. V shed 8 bases and J 7 bases; nucleotides not matched to a gene: 12. The CDR3 sequence: CASWRPGQELEAFF. For the CDR3, the DNA is TGTGCCAGCTGGAGGCCGGGACAGGAGCTTGAAGCTTTCTTT.

The chain employs TRBV5-1 and TRBJ2-1; possibly TRBD2 for D (5 bases). The CDR3 covers 14 residues. V was pared by 1 base and J by 4 bases, with 9 bases between. Germline V CDR1 and CDR2: SGHRS, YFSETQ. CDR3 DNA: TGCGCCAGCAGCTTGTACAGCGGTTACAATGAGCAGTTCTTC. Residues: CASSLYSGYNEQFF.

The genes are TRBV5-8 and TRBJ1-2; D remains unclear. The CDR3 is 10 residues long. Trimming stripped 1 base from V and 8 bases from J, with 3 bases between. The germline V gene has CDR1 SGHTS and CDR2 YDEGEE. CDR3 in amino acids: CASSLRGYTF. Here the CDR3 DNA reads TGTGCCAGCAGCTTGCGGGGCTACACCTTC.

The chain couples TRBV6-6 to TRBJ1-5, with unresolved D. Trimming left V 7 bases short and J 4 bases short, with 14 bases between. The germline V gene has CDR1 MNHNY and CDR2 SVGAGI (reference sequence). The CDR3 runs 14 residues. The CDR3 sequence: CASTPGIINQPQHF. CDR3 DNA sequence: TGTGCCAGCACCCCAGGAATTATTAATCAGCCCCAGCATTTT.